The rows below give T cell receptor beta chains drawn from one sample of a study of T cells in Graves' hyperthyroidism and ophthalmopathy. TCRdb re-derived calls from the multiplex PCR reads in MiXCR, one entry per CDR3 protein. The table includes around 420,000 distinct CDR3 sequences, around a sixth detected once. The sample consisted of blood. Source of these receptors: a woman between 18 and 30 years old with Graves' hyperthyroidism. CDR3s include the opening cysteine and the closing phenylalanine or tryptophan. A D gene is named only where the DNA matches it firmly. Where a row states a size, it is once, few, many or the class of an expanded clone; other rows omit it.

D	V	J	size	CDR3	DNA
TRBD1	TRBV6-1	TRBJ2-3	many	CAGSRAGGRSTDTQYF	TGTGCCGGCAGCCGCGCAGGGGGTCGGAGTACAGATACGCAGTATTTT
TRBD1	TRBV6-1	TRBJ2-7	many	CATAPPGQGSYEQYF	TGTGCCACTGCGCCCCCGGGACAGGGATCCTACGAGCAGTACTTC
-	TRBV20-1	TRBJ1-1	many	CSARVGDTEAFF	TGCAGTGCTAGAGTGGGTGACACTGAAGCTTTCTTT
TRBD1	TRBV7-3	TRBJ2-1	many	CASSLETGGRVEQFF	TGTGCCAGCAGCCTTGAGACAGGGGGCAGGGTAGAGCAGTTCTTC
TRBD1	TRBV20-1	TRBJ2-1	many	CSAGDRDRGLGEQFF	TGCAGTGCGGGTGACCGGGACAGGGGGCTCGGTGAGCAGTTCTTC
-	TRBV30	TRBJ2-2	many	CAWSPPWQGAGELFF	TGTGCCTGGAGTCCACCCTGGCAGGGCGCCGGGGAGCTGTTTTTT
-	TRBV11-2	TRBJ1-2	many	CASSPISGDNYGYTF	TGTGCCAGCAGCCCAATATCGGGGGATAACTATGGCTACACCTTC
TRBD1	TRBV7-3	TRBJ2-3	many	CASSRQGEDTQYF	TGTGCCAGCAGCCGACAGGGAGAAGATACGCAGTATTTT
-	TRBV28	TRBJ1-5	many	CASSPLGWTTRGNQPQHF	TGTGCCAGCAGCCCACTGGGGTGGACCACTAGAGGCAATCAGCCCCAGCATTTT
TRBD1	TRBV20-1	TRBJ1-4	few	CSAPTGTGGEKLFF	TGCAGTGCTCCCACCGGGACAGGGGGGGAAAAACTGTTTTTT
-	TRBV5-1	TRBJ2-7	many	CASSPDGAQQYF	TGCGCCAGCAGCCCAGACGGGGCGCAGCAGTACTTC
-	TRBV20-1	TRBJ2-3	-	CSARAADTQYF	TGCAGTGCTAGAGCGGCAGATACGCAGTATTTT
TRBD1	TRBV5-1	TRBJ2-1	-	CASRALGQGYNEQFF	TGCGCCAGCAGGGCGCTGGGACAGGGCTACAATGAGCAGTTCTTC
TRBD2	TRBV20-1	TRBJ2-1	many	CSVSLAGADDEQFF	TGCAGTGTTTCGTTAGCGGGAGCTGACGATGAGCAGTTCTTC
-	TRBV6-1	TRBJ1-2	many	CASSEVYGYTF	TGTGCCAGCAGTGAGGTCTATGGCTACACCTTC
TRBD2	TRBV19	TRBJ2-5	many	CASSIQLAGGQETQYF	TGTGCCAGTAGTATCCAACTAGCGGGGGGCCAAGAGACCCAGTACTTC